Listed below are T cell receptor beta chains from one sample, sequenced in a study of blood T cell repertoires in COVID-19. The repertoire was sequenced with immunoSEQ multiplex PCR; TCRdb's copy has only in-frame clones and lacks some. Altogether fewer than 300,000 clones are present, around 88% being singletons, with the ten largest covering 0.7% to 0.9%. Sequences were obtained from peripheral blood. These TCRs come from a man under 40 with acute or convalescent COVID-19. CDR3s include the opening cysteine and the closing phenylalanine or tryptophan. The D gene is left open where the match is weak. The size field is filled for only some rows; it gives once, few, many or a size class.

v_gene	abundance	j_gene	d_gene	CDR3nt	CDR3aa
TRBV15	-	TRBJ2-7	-	TGTGCCACCAGCAGAGATCGAGGGTACGAGCAGTACTTC	CATSRDRGYEQYF
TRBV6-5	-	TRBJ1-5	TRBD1	TGTGCCAGCAGTTTAACACCGGGACAGGGTGGACAGCCCCAGCATTTT	CASSLTPGQGGQPQHF
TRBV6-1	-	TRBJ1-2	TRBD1	TGTGCCAGCAGTGAATATTTTAATCTGGGACAGGGCAAGTGGCATGGCTACACCTTC	CASSEYFNLGQGKWHGYTF
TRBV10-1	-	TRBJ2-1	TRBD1	TGCGCCAGCAGTGATAAGGGGGCGGTTTACAATGAGCAGTTCTTC	CASSDKGAVYNEQFF
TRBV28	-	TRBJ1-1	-	TGTGCCAGCAGTTTTCGGGGGTCAACTGAAGCTTTCTTT	CASSFRGSTEAFF
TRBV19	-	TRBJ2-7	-	TGTGCCAGTAGTGTCGGGGACTCCGCCTACGAGCAGTACTTC	CASSVGDSAYEQYF
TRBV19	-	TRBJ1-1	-	TGTGCCAGTAGTACCATTCAGGGCACTGAAGCTTTCTTT	CASSTIQGTEAFF
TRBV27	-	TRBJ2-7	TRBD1	TGTGCCAGCACCACTAAACAGGGGGCCAAGCAGTACTTC	CASTTKQGAKQYF
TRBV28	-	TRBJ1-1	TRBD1	TGTGCCAGCAGTTTATACAGGGACAGGGGCCCTGAAGCTTTCTTT	CASSLYRDRGPEAFF
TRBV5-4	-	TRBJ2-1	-	TGTGCCAGCAGCTTAGGGGGAGTGGGGTGGGAGAAGCAGTTCTTC	CASSLGGVGWEKQFF
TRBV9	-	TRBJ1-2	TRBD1	TGTGCCAGCAGCGGTCAGGGGGAGTTCTATGGCTACACCTTC	CASSGQGEFYGYTF
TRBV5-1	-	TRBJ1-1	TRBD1	TGCGCCAGCAGCCCGGACAGGCTCAACACTGAAGCTTTCTTT	CASSPDRLNTEAFF
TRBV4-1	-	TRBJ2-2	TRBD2	TGCGCCAGCAGCCAAGAATCGCTAGCGGGAGGGCCCGGGGAGCTGTTTTTT	CASSQESLAGGPGELFF
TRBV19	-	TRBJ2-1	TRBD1	TGTGCCAGTAGGAGTGGGACAGTTAACAATGAGCAGTTCTTC	CASRSGTVNNEQFF
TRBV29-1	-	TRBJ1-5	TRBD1	TGCAGCGCTGGACAGGGGAATCAGCCCCAGCATTTT	CSAGQGNQPQHF
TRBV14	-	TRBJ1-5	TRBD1	TGTGCCAGCAGCCGGACAGGGCGGCAGCCCCAGCATTTT	CASSRTGRQPQHF
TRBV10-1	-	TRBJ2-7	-	TGCGCCAGCAGTTTCCAGGGGCGCTACGAGCAGTACTTC	CASSFQGRYEQYF
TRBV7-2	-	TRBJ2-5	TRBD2	TGTGCCAGCAGCTTAGGATACCTAGCGGGAGAAGCGTACTTC	CASSLGYLAGEAYF
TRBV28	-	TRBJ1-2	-	TGTGCCAGCAGTTTAGGGGGCGGGGGCTACACCTTC	CASSLGGGGYTF
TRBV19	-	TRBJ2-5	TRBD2	TGTGCCAGTACCCCTAGCGGCCGGGCAGAGACCCAGTACTTC	CASTPSGRAETQYF
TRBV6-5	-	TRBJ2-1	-	TGTGCCAGCAGTTACCATAGCTCCTACAATGAGCAGTTCTTC	CASSYHSSYNEQFF
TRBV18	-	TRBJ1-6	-	TGTGCCAGCTCACCATGGGAGGACCGCTCATCGTCACCCCTCCACTTT	CASSPWEDRSSSPLHF
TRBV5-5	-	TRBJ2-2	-	TGTGCCAGCAGCCCCCCCAAGTGGGACTCGAACACCGGGGAGCTGTTTTTT	CASSPPKWDSNTGELFF
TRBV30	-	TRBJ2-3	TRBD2	TGTGCCTGGAGGGGCCCTAAACTAGCGGGGGGAACCAATAGAGATACGCAGTATTTT	CAWRGPKLAGGTNRDTQYF
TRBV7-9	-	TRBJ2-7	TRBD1	TGTGCCAGCAGCAACGCGGGACAGGGAGACGAGCAGTACTTC	CASSNAGQGDEQYF
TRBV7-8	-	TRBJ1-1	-	TGTGCCAGCAATCTTGGGACACCGAACACTGAAGCTTTCTTT	CASNLGTPNTEAFF
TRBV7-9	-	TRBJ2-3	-	TGTGCCAGCGTGACCTGGGGCAGCAGCACAGATACGCAGTATTTT	CASVTWGSSTDTQYF
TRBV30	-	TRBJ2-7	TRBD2	TGTGCCTGGAAGGGGGTTAATAGCGGGAGCAGTAACGAGCAGTACTTC	CAWKGVNSGSSNEQYF
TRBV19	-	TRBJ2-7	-	TGTGCCAGTAGTATTGCAGGGGCTAACTACGAGCAGTACTTC	CASSIAGANYEQYF
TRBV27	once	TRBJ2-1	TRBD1	TGTGCCAGCAGCCCGGGACAGGCGTACAATGAGCAGTTCTTC	CASSPGQAYNEQFF
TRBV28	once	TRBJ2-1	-	TGTGCCAGCAGTATCGGACAGTTGAATGAGCAGTTCTTC	CASSIGQLNEQFF
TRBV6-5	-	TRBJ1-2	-	TGTGCCAGCAGCTACCGACAGGAAAATAACTATGGCTACACCTTC	CASSYRQENNYGYTF
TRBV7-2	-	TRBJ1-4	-	TGTGCCAGCAGCTTAGCCCCGGTGTCAAAACTGTTTTTT	CASSLAPVSKLFF
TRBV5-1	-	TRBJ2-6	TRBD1	TGCGCCAGCAGCAAGGACAGGGGCTCTGGGGCCAACGTCCTGACTTTC	CASSKDRGSGANVLTF
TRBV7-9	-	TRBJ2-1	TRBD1	TGTGCCAGCAGCCGACCGGGACAGGGGTACAATGAGCAGTTCTTC	CASSRPGQGYNEQFF
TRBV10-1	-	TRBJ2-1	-	TGCGCCAGCAGCCCCGGGGTAGCCCAGTTCTTC	CASSPGVAQFF
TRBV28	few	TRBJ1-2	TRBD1	TGTGCCAGCAGTCCACCGGGACAGGGGACCTATGGCTACACCTTC	CASSPPGQGTYGYTF
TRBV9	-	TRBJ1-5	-	TGTGCCAGCAGCGTAGGTAGCATCTATCAGCCCCAGCATTTT	CASSVGSIYQPQHF
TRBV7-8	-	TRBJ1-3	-	TGTGCCAGCAGCGACCTCTGGGGACACTCTGGAAACACCATATATTTT	CASSDLWGHSGNTIYF
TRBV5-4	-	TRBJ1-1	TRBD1	TGTGCCAGCCAGGGACAGGCGAACACTGAAGCTTTCTTT	CASQGQANTEAFF
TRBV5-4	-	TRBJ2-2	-	TGTGCCAGCAGCTTGGGGTTCACCGGCGGGGGCCTGAACACCGGGGAGCTGTTTTTT	CASSLGFTGGGLNTGELFF
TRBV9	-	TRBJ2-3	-	TGTGCCAGCAGTACTATCGGGCGGGATTTCACAGATACGCAGTATTTT	CASSTIGRDFTDTQYF
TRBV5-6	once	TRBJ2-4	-	TGTGCCAGCAGCTTTCGAGTCGGTCTAGCCAAAAACATTCAGTACTTC	CASSFRVGLAKNIQYF
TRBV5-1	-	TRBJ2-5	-	TGCGCCAGCAGCTTGGGAAGATTGGAGATACAAGAGACCCAGTACTTC	CASSLGRLEIQETQYF
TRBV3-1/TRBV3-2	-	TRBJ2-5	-	TGTGCCAGCAGGCGGATACTAGTTGAAGAGACCCAGTACTTC	CASRRILVEETQYF
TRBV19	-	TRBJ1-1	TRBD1	TGTGCCAGTAGTAACCGGGACAGGGGTCTGAACACTGAAGCTTTCTTT	CASSNRDRGLNTEAFF
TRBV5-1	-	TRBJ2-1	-	TGCGCCAGCAGCTTGGGTGGGGGCGCAGGGGAAACGCAGTTCTTC	CASSLGGGAGETQFF
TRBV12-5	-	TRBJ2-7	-	TGTGCTAGCTCGGCCGGGGTAGGGGGCTACGAGCAGTACTTC	CASSAGVGGYEQYF
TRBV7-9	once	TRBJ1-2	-	TGTGCCAGCAGCTTAGCAGGTCAGGGAGGAAATGGCTACACCTTC	CASSLAGQGGNGYTF
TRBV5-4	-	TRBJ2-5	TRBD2	TGTGCCAGCAGCTTGACTAGCGGGAGAGGGTTGGGAGAGACCCAGTACTTC	CASSLTSGRGLGETQYF